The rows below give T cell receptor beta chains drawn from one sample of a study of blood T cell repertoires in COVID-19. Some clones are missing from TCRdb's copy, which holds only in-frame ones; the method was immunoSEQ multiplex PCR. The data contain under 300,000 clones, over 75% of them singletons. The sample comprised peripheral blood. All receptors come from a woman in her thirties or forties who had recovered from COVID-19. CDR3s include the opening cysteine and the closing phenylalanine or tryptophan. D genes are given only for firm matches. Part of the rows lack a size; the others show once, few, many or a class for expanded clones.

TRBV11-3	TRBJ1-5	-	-	CAPLGSGNQPQHF	TGTGCTCCGTTAGGCTCAGGAAATCAGCCCCAGCATTTT
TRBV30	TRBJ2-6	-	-	CAWQDTGANVLTF	TGTGCCTGGCAGGATACTGGGGCCAACGTCCTGACTTTC
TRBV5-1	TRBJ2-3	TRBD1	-	CASSLARQGTDTQYF	TGCGCCAGCAGCTTGGCCAGACAGGGAACAGATACGCAGTATTTT
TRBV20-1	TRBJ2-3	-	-	CSASPADTQYF	TGCAGTGCTAGCCCAGCAGATACGCAGTATTTT
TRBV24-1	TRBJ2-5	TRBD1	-	CATSDFADRGGQETQYF	TGTGCCACCAGTGATTTTGCCGACAGGGGCGGTCAAGAGACCCAGTACTTC
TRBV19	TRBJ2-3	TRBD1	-	CASRDRGRPDTQYF	TGTGCCAGTAGGGACAGGGGAAGACCAGATACGCAGTATTTT
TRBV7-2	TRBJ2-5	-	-	CASSSPSVETQYF	TGTGCCAGCAGCTCCCCTAGTGTGGAGACCCAGTACTTC
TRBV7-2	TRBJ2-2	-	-	CASSPRQGTGELFF	TGTGCCAGCAGCCCCCGGCAGGGAACCGGGGAGCTGTTTTTT
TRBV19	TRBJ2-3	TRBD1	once	CASSMNRGRTDTQYF	TGTGCCAGTAGTATGAACAGGGGGCGAACAGATACGCAGTATTTT
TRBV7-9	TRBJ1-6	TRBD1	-	CASTGGQNYNSPLHF	TGTGCCAGCACCGGGGGACAGAACTATAATTCACCCCTCCACTTT
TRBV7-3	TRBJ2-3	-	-	CASSPGSTLINTQYF	TGTGCCAGCAGCCCGGGGTCGACCTTGATAAATACGCAGTATTTT
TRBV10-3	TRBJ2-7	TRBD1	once	CATSGTDREHEQYF	TGTGCCACCAGTGGGACAGACAGGGAACACGAGCAGTACTTC
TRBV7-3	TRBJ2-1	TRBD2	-	CASSLGAGGPSEQFF	TGTGCCAGCAGCTTAGGAGCGGGAGGGCCCAGTGAGCAGTTCTTC
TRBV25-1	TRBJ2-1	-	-	CASSEFAGSYNEQFF	TGTGCCAGCAGTGAATTCGCCGGTTCCTACAATGAGCAGTTCTTC
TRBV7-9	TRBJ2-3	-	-	CASRLGPQGVDTQYF	TGTGCCAGCAGGTTAGGACCACAGGGAGTGGATACGCAGTATTTT
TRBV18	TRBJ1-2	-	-	CASSPSQGAYGYTF	TGTGCCAGCTCACCATCACAGGGTGCCTATGGCTACACCTTC
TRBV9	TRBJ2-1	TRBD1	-	CASSRRQGDEQFF	TGTGCCAGCAGCCGCAGACAGGGCGATGAGCAGTTCTTC
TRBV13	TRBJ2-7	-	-	CASSLTGSPYEQYF	TGTGCCAGCAGCTTAACAGGCTCACCCTACGAGCAGTACTTC
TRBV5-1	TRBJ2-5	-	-	CASSSSRSRETQYF	TGCGCCAGCAGCTCCTCGCGCTCGAGGGAGACCCAGTACTTC
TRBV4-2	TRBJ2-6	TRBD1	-	CASSQAGQGISGANVLTF	TGTGCCAGCAGCCAAGCGGGACAGGGTATCTCTGGGGCCAACGTCCTGACTTTC
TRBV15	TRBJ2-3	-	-	CATSRDGQSTDTQYF	TGTGCCACCAGCAGAGATGGGCAGTCCACAGATACGCAGTATTTT
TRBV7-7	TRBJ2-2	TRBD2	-	CASSLTPPGGTGELFF	TGTGCTAGCAGCTTGACTCCCCCGGGAGGGACCGGGGAGCTGTTTTTT
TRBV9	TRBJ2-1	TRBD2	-	CASSVGGTSGRRNEQFF	TGTGCCAGCAGCGTAGGAGGGACTAGCGGGAGACGGAATGAGCAGTTCTTC
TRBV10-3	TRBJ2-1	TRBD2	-	CAISERGLAGYNEQFF	TGTGCCATCAGTGAGAGGGGACTAGCGGGATACAATGAGCAGTTCTTC
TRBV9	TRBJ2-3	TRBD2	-	CASSDRLTSGIWPGTDTQYF	TGTGCCAGCAGCGACCGACTTACTAGCGGGATATGGCCTGGGACAGATACGCAGTATTTT
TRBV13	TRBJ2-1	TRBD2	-	CASRAGANEQFF	TGTGCCAGCAGAGCGGGGGCCAATGAGCAGTTCTTC
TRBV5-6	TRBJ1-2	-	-	CASSDGFGYTF	TGTGCCAGCAGCGACGGGTTCGGCTACACCTTC
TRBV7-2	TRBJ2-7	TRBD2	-	CASSLGLAGGYEQYF	TGTGCCAGCAGCTTAGGACTAGCGGGGGGCTACGAGCAGTACTTC
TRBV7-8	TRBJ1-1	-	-	CASSNEVPNTEAFF	TGTGCCAGCAGCAATGAGGTCCCCAACACTGAAGCTTTCTTT
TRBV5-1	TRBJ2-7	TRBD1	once	CASSLVGTAENEQYF	TGCGCCAGCAGCTTGGTAGGGACAGCTGAGAATGAGCAGTACTTC
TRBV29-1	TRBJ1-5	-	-	CSVGRGGNQPQHF	TGCAGCGTGGGGAGGGGAGGAAATCAGCCCCAGCATTTT
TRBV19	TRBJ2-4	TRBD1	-	CASSIEGVGTGGTKNIQYF	TGTGCCAGTAGTATAGAGGGAGTCGGGACAGGGGGCACCAAAAACATTCAGTACTTC
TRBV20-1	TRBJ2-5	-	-	CSVEREETQYF	TGCAGTGTGGAGAGGGAAGAGACCCAGTACTTC
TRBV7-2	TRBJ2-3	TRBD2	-	CASSLASGISTDTQYF	TGTGCCAGCAGCTTAGCTAGCGGGATAAGCACAGATACGCAGTATTTT
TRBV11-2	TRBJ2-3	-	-	CASSLEWGGTDTQYF	TGTGCCAGCAGCTTAGAATGGGGGGGCACAGATACGCAGTATTTT
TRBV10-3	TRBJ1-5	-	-	CAISHDRNNQPQHF	TGTGCCATCAGCCACGACAGGAACAATCAGCCCCAGCATTTT
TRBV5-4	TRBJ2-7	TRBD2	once	CASSHRTSGGYEQYF	TGTGCCAGCAGCCATCGGACTAGCGGGGGGTACGAGCAGTACTTC
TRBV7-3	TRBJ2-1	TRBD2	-	CASSAQPGLAGSNEQFF	TGTGCCAGCAGCGCCCAGCCGGGACTAGCGGGGAGCAATGAGCAGTTCTTC
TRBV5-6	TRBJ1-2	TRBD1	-	CASSLDPGTEVLSVGYTF	TGTGCCAGCAGCTTGGACCCCGGGACAGAAGTCCTTTCTGTTGGCTACACCTTC
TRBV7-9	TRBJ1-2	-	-	CASSYPISGYGYTF	TGTGCCAGCAGCTATCCTATTAGCGGCTATGGCTACACCTTC
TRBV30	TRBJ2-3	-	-	CAWSVGIGEFGTDTQYF	TGTGCCTGGAGCGTAGGTATAGGGGAATTCGGCACAGATACGCAGTATTTT
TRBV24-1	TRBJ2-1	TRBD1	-	CATSDAGTGKGNEQFF	TGTGCCACCAGTGATGCCGGGACAGGTAAGGGAAATGAGCAGTTCTTC
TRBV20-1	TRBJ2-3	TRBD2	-	CSASPTSGRAGTDTQYF	TGCAGTGCTAGTCCGACTAGCGGGAGGGCTGGCACAGATACGCAGTATTTT
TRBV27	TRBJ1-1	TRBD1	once	CASSLKGGRGEAFF	TGTGCCAGCAGTTTAAAAGGGGGCAGGGGTGAAGCTTTCTTT
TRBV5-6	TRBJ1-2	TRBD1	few	CATRRRGTPVDGYTF	TGTGCCACCAGGCGCAGGGGGACACCCGTCGATGGCTACACCTTC
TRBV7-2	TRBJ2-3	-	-	CASSSGLHTDTQYF	TGTGCCAGCAGCTCAGGATTGCACACAGATACGCAGTATTTT
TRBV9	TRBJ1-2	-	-	CASSPPGYYGYTF	TGTGCCAGCAGCCCCCCAGGGTACTATGGCTACACCTTC
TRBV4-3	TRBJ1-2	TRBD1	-	CASSQGTGPNYGYTF	TGCGCCAGCAGCCAAGGGACAGGCCCTAACTATGGCTACACCTTC
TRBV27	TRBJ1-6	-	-	CASRGASGTYNSPLHF	TGTGCCAGCAGGGGCGCCTCGGGGACCTATAATTCACCCCTCCACTTT
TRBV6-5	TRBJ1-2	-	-	CASRLNRDPYGYTF	TGTGCCAGCAGACTAAACCGGGATCCCTATGGCTACACCTTC
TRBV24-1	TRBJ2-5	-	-	CATKKNRVVLETQYF	TGTGCCACCAAGAAAAACAGGGTGGTTTTGGAGACCCAGTACTTC
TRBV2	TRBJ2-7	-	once	CASRGQRLDYEQYF	TGTGCCAGCAGGGGACAACGACTGGACTACGAGCAGTACTTC
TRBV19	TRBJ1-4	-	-	CASVARTNEKLFF	TGTGCCAGTGTTGCGAGAACTAATGAAAAACTGTTTTTT
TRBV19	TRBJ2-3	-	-	CASSITGTQYF	TGTGCCAGTAGTATTACGGGTACGCAGTATTTT
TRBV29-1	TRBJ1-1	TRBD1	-	CSAGTGGVGTEAFF	TGCAGCGCCGGGACAGGGGGTGTAGGAACTGAAGCTTTCTTT
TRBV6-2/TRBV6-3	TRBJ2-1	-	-	CASSYMSGKYEQFF	TGTGCCAGCAGTTACATGTCAGGGAAGTATGAGCAGTTCTTC